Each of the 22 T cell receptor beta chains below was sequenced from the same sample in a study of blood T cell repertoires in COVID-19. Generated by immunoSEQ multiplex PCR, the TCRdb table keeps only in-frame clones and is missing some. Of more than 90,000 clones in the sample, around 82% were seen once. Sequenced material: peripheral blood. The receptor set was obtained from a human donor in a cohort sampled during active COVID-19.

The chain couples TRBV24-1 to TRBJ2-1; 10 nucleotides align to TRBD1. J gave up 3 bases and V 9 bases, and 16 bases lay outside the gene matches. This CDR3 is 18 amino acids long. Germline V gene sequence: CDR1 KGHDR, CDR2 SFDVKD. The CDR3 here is CATSSVRQGASVYNEQFF. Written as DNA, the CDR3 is TGTGCCACCTCCTCAGTCAGACAGGGGGCGTCGGTCTACAATGAGCAGTTCTTC.

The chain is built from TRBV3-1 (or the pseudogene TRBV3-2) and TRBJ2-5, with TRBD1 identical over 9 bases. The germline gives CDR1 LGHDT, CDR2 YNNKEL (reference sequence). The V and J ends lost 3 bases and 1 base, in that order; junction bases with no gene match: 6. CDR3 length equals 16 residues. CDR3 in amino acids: CASSHRTGAFQETQYF. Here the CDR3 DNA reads TGTGCCAGCAGCCATAGGACAGGGGCGTTCCAAGAGACCCAGTACTTC.

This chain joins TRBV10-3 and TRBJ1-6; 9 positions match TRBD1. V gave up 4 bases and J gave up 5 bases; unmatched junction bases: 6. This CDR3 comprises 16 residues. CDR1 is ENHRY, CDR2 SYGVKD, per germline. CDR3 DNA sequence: TGTGCCATCAGTGCCTACAGGGGGCGAAATAATTCACCCCTCCACTTT. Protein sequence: CAISAYRGRNNSPLHF.

The CDR3 nucleotides read TGCAGCGCAGTGACAGGGCGCTCCTACGAGCAGTACTTC. This sequence encodes CSAVTGRSYEQYF. V gene TRBV29-1 combines with J gene TRBJ2-7, with 7 bases identical to TRBD1. The germline V gene has CDR1 SQVTM and CDR2 ANQGSEA. The CDR3 totals 13 residues. J gave up 0 bases and V 7 bases, and 6 bases lay outside the gene matches.

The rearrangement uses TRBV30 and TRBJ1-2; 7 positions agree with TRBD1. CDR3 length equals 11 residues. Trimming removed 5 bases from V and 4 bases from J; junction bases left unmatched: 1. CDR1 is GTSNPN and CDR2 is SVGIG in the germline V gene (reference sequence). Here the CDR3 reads CAWGTAYGYTF. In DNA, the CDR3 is TGTGCCTGGGGGACAGCCTATGGCTACACCTTC.

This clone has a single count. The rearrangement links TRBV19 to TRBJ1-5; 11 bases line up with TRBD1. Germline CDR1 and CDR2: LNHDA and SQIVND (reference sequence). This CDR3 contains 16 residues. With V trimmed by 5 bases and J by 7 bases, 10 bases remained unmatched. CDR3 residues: CASSPPGTGGGQPQHF. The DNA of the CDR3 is TGTGCCAGTAGTCCACCGGGGACAGGGGGAGGACAGCCCCAGCATTTT.

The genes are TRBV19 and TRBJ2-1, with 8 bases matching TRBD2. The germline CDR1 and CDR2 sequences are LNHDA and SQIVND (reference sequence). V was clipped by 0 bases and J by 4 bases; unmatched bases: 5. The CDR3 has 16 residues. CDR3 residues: CASSIDVLAEYNEQFF. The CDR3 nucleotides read TGTGCCAGTAGTATAGATGTACTAGCGGAGTACAATGAGCAGTTCTTC.

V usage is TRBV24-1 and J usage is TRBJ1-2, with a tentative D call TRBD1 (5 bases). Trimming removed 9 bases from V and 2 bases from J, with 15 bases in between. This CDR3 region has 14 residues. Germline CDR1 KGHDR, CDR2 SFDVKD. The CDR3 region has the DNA TGTGCCACCTCTCGGGGGAAGGCCAACTATGGCTACACCTTC. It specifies CATSRGKANYGYTF.

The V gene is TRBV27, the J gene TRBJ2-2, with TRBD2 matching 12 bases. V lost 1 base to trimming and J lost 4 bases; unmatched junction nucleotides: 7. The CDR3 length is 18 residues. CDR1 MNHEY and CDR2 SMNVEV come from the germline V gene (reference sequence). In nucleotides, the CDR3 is TGTGCCAGCAGTTTATTAGGGACGGGACTAGCGGGCACCGGGGAGCTGTTTTTT. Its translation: CASSLLGTGLAGTGELFF.

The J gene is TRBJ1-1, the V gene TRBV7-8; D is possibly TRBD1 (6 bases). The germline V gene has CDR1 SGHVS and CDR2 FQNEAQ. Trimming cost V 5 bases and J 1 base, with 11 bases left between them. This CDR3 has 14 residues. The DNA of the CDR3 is TGTGCCAGCAGCCCAAAGGGGGAGAACACTGAAGCTTTCTTT. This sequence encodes CASSPKGENTEAFF. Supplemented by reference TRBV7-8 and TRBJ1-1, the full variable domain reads GAGVSQSPRYKVAKRGQDVALRCDPISGHVSLFWYQQALGQGPEFLTYFQNEAQLDKSGLPSDRFFAERPEGSVSTLKIQRTQQEDSAVYLCASSPKGENTEAFFGQGTRLTVV.

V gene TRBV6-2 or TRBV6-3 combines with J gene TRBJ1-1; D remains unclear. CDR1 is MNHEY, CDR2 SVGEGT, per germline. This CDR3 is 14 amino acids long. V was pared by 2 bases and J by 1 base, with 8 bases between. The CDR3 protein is CASSYGRGNTEAFF. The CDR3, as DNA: TGTGCCAGCAGTTACGGCCGGGGGAACACTGAAGCTTTCTTT.

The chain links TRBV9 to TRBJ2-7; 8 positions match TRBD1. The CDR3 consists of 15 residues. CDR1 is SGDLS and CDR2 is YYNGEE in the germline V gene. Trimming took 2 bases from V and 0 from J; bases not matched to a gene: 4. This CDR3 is CASSVGQGNSYEQYF. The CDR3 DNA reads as TGTGCCAGCAGCGTTGGACAGGGAAACTCCTACGAGCAGTACTTC.

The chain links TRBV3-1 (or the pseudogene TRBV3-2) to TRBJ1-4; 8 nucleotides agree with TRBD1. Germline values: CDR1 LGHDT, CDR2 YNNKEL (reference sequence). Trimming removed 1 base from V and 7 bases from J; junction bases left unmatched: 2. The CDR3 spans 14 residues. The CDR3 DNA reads TGTGCCAGCAGCCAAGGGACAGGGAGTGAAAAACTGTTTTTT. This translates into CASSQGTGSEKLFF.

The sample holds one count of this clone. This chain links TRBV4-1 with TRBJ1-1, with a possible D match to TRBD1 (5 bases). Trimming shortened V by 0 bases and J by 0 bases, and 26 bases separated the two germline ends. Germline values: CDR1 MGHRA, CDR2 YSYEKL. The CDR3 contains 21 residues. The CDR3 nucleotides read TGCGCCAGCAGCCAAGACAGGGTTATTGGGAATCGTGTGGGCCTGAACACTGAAGCTTTCTTT. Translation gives CASSQDRVIGNRVGLNTEAFF.

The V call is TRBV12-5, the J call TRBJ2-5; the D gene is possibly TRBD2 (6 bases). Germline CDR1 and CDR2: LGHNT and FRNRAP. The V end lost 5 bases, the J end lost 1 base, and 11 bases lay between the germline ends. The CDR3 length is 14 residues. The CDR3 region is CASGPPGSQETQYF. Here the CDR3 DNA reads TGTGCTAGTGGTCCCCCCGGGAGCCAAGAGACCCAGTACTTC.

CDR3 bases: TGCGCCAGCAGCTTGGAGGCAGGGGGGCGGAACACTGAAGCTTTCTTT. Amino acid sequence: CASSLEAGGRNTEAFF. The V call is TRBV5-1, the J call TRBJ1-1; the match to TRBD1 covers 7 bases. CDR3 length equals 16 residues. V was clipped by 0 bases and J by 1 base; unmatched bases: 6. Per the germline V gene, CDR1 is SGHRS and CDR2 is YFSETQ.

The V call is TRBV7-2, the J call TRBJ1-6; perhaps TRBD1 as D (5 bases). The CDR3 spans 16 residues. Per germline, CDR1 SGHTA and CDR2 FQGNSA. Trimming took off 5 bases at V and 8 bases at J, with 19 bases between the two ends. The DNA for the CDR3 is TGTGCCAGCAGCCGTTGGCAACAGGTTACGGATTCACCCCTCCACTTT. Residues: CASSRWQQVTDSPLHF.

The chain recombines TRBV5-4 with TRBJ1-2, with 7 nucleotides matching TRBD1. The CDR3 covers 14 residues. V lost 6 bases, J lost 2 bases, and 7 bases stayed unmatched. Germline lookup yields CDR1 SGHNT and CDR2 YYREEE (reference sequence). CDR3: CASTDNRGNYGYTF. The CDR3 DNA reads TGTGCCAGCACCGACAACAGGGGAAACTATGGCTACACCTTC.

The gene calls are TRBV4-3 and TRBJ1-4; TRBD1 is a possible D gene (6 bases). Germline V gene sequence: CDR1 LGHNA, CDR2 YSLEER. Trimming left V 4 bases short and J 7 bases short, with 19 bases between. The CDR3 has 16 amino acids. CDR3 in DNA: TGCGCCAGCAGCCCACATTCGGGCAGGGGAAGTGAAAAACTGTTTTTT. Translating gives CASSPHSGRGSEKLFF.

CDR3: CASSLGTSGTGANYGYTF. In DNA form, the CDR3 reads TGTGCCAGCAGCTTAGGGACCTCAGGGACAGGGGCTAACTATGGCTACACCTTC. This chain links TRBV7-6 with TRBJ1-2; 10 positions agree with TRBD1. V was clipped by 1 base and J by 0 bases; unmatched bases: 8. This CDR3 is 18 amino acids long. From germline, CDR1 is SGHVS and CDR2 FNYEAQ. Full variable domain (outside the CDR3, taken from reference TRBV7-6 and TRBJ1-2): GAGVSQSPRYKVTKRGQDVALRCDPISGHVSLYWYRQALGQGPEFLTYFNYEAQQDKSGLPNDRFSAERPEGSISTLTIQRTEQRDSAMYRCASSLGTSGTGANYGYTFGSGTRLTVV.

In DNA, the CDR3 is TGTGCCAGCAGTTACTCGAAGGGAGGCGGTCAGCCCCAGCATTTT. Translated, it gives CASSYSKGGGQPQHF. The V gene is TRBV6-5, the J gene TRBJ1-5, with D unclear. Germline-derived CDR1 and CDR2 are MNHEY and SVGAGI. The CDR3 runs to 15 residues. V lost 0 bases to trimming and J lost 6 bases, with 12 bases between them.

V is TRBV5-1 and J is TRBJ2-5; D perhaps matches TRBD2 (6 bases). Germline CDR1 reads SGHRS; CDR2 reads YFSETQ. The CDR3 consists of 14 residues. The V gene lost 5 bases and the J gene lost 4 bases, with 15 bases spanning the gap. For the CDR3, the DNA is TGCGCCAGCAGTACATACGGGAGCACAGAGACCCAGTACTTC. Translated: CASSTYGSTETQYF.